This TCR beta chain was captured in a study of blood T cell repertoires in COVID-19. CDR3 length: 15 amino acids. The germline CDR1 and CDR2 sequences are MDHEN and SYDVKM. Trimming cost V 7 bases and J 6 bases; bases outside gene matches: 15. TCRdb keeps only in-frame clones here, not all; method: immunoSEQ multiplex PCR. The data hold roughly 260,000 clones, with over 75% observed a single time. This sequence joins TRBV28 and TRBJ2-7; 7 nucleotides line up with TRBD1. Material for sequencing was peripheral blood. The receptor was derived from a woman between 45 and 60 years old with acute or convalescent COVID-19. DNA for the CDR3: TGTGCCAGCACTATCTCGACAGGGTGGGGGCGCGAGCAGTACTTC. Translated: CASTISTGWGREQYF.